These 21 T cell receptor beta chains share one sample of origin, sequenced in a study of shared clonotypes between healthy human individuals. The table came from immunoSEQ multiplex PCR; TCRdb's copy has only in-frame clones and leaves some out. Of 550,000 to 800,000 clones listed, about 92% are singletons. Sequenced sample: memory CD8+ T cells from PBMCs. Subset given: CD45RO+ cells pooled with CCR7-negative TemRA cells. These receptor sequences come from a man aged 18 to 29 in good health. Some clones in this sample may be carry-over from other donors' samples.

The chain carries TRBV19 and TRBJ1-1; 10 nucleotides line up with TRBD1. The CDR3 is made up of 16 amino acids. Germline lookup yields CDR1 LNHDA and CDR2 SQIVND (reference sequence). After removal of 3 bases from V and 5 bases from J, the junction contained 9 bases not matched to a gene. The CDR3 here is CASSIRDRGLGTEAFF. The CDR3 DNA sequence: TGTGCCAGTAGTATCCGAGACAGGGGGCTCGGGACTGAAGCTTTCTTT.

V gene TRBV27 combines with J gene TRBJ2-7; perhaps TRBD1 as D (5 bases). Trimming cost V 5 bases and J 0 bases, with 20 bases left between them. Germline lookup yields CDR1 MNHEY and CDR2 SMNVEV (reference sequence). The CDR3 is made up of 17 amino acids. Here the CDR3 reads CASSRGPGHQNSYEQYF. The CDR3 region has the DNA TGTGCCAGCAGTAGGGGCCCTGGACACCAGAACTCCTACGAGCAGTACTTC.

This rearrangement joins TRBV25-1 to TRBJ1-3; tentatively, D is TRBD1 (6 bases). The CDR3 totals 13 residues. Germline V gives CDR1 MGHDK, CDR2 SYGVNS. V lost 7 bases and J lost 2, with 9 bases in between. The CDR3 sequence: CASIGGTGNTIYF. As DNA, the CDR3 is TGTGCCAGCATAGGGGGAACTGGAAACACCATATATTTT.

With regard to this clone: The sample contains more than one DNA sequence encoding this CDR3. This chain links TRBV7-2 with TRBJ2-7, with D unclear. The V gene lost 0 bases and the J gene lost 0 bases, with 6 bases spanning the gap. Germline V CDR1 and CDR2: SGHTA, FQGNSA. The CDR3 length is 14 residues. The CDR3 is CASSLAGLSYEQYF. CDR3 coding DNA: TGTGCCAGCAGCTTAGCGGGTCTCTCCTACGAGCAGTACTTC.

This CDR3 is CASSFSVGIASEQFF. The DNA for the CDR3 is TGTGCCAGCAGCTTCTCAGTGGGGATCGCGAGCGAGCAGTTCTTC. The V and J genes are TRBV9 and TRBJ2-1; D remains ambiguous. The CDR3 extends over 15 amino acids. V gave up 4 bases and J gave up 10 bases, with 21 bases separating them. Germline CDR1 reads SGDLS; CDR2 reads YYNGEE. The full variable domain, with the rest looked up from reference TRBV9 and TRBJ2-1, is DSGVTQTPKHLITATGQRVTLRCSPRSGDLSVYWYQQSLDQGLQFLIQYYNGEERAKGNILERFSAQQFPDLHSELNLSSLELGDSALYFCASSFSVGIASEQFFGPGTRLTVL.

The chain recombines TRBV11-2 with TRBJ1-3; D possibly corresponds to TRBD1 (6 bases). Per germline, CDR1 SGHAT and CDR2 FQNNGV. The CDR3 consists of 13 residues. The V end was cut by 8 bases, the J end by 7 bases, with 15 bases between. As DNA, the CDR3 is TGTGCCAGCCCGGGACACCGGGGGAACACCATATATTTT. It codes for CASPGHRGNTIYF.

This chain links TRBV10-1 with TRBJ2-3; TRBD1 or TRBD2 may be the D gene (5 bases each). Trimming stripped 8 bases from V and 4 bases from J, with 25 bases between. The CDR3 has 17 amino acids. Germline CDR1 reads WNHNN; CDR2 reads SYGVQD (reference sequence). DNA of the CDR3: TGCGCCAGCGGCCAAGCCGGGACGGCAATGAGCGCAGATACGCAGTATTTT. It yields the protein CASGQAGTAMSADTQYF.

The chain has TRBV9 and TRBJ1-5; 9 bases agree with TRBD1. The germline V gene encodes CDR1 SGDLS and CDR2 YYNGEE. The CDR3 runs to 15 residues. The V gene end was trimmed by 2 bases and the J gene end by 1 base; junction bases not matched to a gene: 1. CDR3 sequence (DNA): TGTGCCAGCAGCGTCACAGGGGGCAGCAATCAGCCCCAGCATTTT. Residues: CASSVTGGSNQPQHF.

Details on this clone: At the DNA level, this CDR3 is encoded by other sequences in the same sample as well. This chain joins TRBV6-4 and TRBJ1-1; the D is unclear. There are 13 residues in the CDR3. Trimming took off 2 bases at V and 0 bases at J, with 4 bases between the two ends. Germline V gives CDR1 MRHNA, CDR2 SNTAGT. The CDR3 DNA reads TGTGCCAGCAGTGACGGAGTGAACACTGAAGCTTTCTTT. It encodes CASSDGVNTEAFF.

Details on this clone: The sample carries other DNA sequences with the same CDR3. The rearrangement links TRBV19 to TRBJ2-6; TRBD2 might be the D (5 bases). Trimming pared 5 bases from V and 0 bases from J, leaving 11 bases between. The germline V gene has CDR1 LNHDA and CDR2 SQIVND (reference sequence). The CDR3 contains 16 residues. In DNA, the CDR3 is TGTGCCAGTAGTCCCCGGGATTCCTCTGGGGCCAACGTCCTGACTTTC. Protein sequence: CASSPRDSSGANVLTF.

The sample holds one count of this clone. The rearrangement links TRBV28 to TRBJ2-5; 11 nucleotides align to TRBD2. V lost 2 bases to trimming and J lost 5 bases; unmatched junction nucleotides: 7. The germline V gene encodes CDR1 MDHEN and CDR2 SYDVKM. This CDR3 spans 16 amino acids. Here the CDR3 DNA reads TGTGCCAGCAGTTTAGGCCCTAGCGGGAGGCGGGAGACCCAGTACTTC. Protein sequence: CASSLGPSGRRETQYF.

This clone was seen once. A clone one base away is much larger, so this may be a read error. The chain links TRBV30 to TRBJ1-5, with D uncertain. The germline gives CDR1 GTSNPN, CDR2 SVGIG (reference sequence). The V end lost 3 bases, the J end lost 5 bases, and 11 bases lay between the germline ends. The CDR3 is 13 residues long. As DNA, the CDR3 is TGTGCCTGGAGCGAGGACGATCATCAGCCCCAGCATTTT. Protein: CAWSEDDHQPQHF. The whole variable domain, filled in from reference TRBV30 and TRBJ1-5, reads SQTIHQWPATLVQPVGSPLSLECTVEGTSNPNLYWYRQAAGRGLQLLFYSVGIGQISSEVPQNLSASRPQDRQFILSSKKLLLSDSGFYLCAWSEDDHQPQHFGDGTRLSIL.

In DNA form, the CDR3 reads TGTGCCAGTAGTCCCCGGGACGGGGAAGAGACCCAGTACTTC. It is translated as CASSPRDGEETQYF. The chain has TRBV19 and TRBJ2-5; TRBD1 or TRBD2 may be the D gene (5 bases each). The CDR3 spans 14 residues. Trimming took 5 bases from V and 3 from J, leaving 13 bases between them. Germline CDR1 is LNHDA and CDR2 is SQIVND (reference sequence).

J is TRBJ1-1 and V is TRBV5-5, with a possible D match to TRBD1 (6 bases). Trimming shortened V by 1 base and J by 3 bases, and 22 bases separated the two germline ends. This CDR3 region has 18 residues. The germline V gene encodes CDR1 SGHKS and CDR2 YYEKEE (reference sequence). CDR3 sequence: CASSLRGYAGAADTEAFF. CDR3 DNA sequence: TGTGCCAGCAGCTTGCGAGGGTATGCAGGGGCGGCGGACACTGAAGCTTTCTTT.

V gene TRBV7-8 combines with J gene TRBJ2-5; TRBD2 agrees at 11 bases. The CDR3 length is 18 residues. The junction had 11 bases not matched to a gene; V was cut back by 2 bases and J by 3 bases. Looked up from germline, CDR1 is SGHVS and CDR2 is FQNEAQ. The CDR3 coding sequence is TGTGCCAGCAGCTTAAAAGGTCCGACTAGCGGGAAAAAAGAGACCCAGTACTTC. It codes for CASSLKGPTSGKKETQYF.

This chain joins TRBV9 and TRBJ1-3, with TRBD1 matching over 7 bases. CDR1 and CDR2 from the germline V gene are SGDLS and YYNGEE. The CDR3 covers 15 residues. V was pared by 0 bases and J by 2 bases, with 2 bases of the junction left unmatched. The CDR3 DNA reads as TGTGCCAGCAGCGTAGGAGGGGGCACTGGAAACACCATATATTTT. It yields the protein CASSVGGGTGNTIYF.

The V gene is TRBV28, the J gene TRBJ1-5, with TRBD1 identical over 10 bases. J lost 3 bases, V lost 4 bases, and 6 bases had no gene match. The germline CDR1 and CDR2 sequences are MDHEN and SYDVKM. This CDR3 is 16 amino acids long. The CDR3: CASSSRQGADNQPQHF. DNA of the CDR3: TGTGCCAGCAGTTCCAGACAGGGGGCGGACAATCAGCCCCAGCATTTT. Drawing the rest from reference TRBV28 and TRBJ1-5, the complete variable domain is DVKVTQSSRYLVKRTGEKVFLECVQDMDHENMFWYRQDPGLGLRLIYFSYDVKMKEKGDIPEGYSVSREKKERFSLILESASTNQTSMYLCASSSRQGADNQPQHFGDGTRLSIL.

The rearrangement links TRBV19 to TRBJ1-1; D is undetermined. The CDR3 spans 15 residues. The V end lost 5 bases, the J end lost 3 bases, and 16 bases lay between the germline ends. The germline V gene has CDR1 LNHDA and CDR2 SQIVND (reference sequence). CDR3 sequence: CASSPEDVPYTEAFF. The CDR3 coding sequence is TGTGCCAGTAGTCCAGAGGATGTTCCCTACACTGAAGCTTTCTTT.

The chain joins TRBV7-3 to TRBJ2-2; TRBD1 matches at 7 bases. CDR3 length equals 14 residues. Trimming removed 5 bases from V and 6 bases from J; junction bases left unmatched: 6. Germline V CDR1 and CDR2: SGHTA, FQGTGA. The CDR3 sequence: CASSLTGTAGELFF. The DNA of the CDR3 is TGTGCCAGCAGCCTGACGGGGACAGCCGGGGAGCTGTTTTTT.

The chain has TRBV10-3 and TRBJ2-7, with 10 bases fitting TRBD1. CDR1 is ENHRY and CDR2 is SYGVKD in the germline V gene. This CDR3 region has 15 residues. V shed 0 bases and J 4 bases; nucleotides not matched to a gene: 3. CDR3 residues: CAISESRDRGYEQYF. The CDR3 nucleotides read TGTGCCATCAGTGAGTCGAGGGACAGGGGTTACGAGCAGTACTTC.

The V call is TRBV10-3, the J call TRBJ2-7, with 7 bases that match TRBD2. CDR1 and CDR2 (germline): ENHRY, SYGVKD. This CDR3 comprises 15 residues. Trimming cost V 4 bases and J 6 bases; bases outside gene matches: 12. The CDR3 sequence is CAISAGRLGSLEQYF. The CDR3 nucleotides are TGTGCCATCAGTGCCGGGAGGTTGGGGTCCCTCGAGCAGTACTTC.